The sequence of this T cell receptor beta chain was determined in a study of tumor-infiltrating lymphocytes in oesophageal squamous cell carcinoma. TCRdb used MiXCR to reprocess the PCR reads, holding one entry per CDR3 protein. The sample shows a few thousand distinct CDR3 sequences, approximately 15% of them seen only once. The CDR3 consists of 17 residues. The germline gives CDR1 SGHVS, CDR2 FQNEAQ. Trimming stripped 3 bases from V and 0 bases from J, with 16 bases between. By share, this clonotype counts as medium-sized. This chain uses TRBV7-8 with TRBJ2-3, with D perhaps TRBD2 (6 bases). The receptor comes from a male donor with esophageal squamous cell carcinoma. The specimen was esophageal tumor tissue. CDR3 region: CASSFVGGRTSTDTQYF. The CDR3 DNA sequence: TGTGCCAGCAGCTTTGTCGGGGGACGTACTAGCACAGATACGCAGTATTTT.